A selection of T cell receptor beta chains follows, all from one sample in a study of blood T cell repertoires in COVID-19. Some clones are missing from TCRdb's copy, which holds only in-frame ones; the method was immunoSEQ multiplex PCR. Of around 290,000 clones listed, around 90% are singletons. The sequenced material came from PBMCs or T cells enriched from blood (not recorded which). All receptors derive from a woman between 35 and 50 years old who had recovered from COVID-19. The CDR3 runs from the conserved cysteine through the conserved F or W. D genes are given only for firm matches. Where a row states a size, it is once, few, many or the class of an expanded clone; other rows omit it.

V,J,D,size,CDR3,DNA
TRBV27,TRBJ2-1,.,.,CASSPNAGPQFF,TGTGCCAGCAGTCCCAACGCTGGCCCCCAGTTCTTC
TRBV5-1,TRBJ2-5,.,.,CASRPDGRAETQYF,TGCGCCAGCAGACCCGACGGGCGGGCAGAGACCCAGTACTTC
TRBV3-1/TRBV3-2,TRBJ1-2,.,.,CASSQEGATAIYGYTF,TGTGCCAGCAGCCAAGAGGGGGCCACCGCAATCTATGGCTACACCTTC
TRBV19,TRBJ1-5,TRBD1,.,CASSILEGALNQPQHF,TGTGCCAGTAGTATTTTGGAGGGGGCGCTCAATCAGCCCCAGCATTTT
TRBV12-5,TRBJ2-4,TRBD1,.,CASGPPGQASKNIQYF,TGTGCTAGTGGACCCCCGGGACAGGCGTCCAAAAACATTCAGTACTTC
TRBV23-1,TRBJ2-2,.,.,CASSRGRVDTGELFF,TGCGCCAGCAGTCGCGGTCGTGTTGACACCGGGGAGCTGTTTTTT
TRBV24-1,TRBJ2-1,.,.,CATSDLVSNEQFF,TGTGCCACCAGTGATTTGGTGAGCAATGAGCAGTTCTTC
TRBV4-2,TRBJ2-3,TRBD1,.,CASSQAQGQGVSDTQYF,TGTGCCAGCAGCCAAGCCCAGGGACAGGGGGTGTCAGATACGCAGTATTTT
TRBV5-4,TRBJ2-7,TRBD1,.,CASSLGNRGDEQYF,TGTGCCAGCAGCTTGGGAAACAGGGGAGACGAGCAGTACTTC
TRBV7-9,TRBJ1-4,TRBD1,.,CASSLHQTRDRVNEKLFF,TGTGCCAGCAGCCTACACCAAACCCGGGACAGGGTAAATGAAAAACTGTTTTTT
TRBV2,TRBJ1-1,TRBD1,.,CASREETGAVGTEAFF,TGTGCCAGCAGGGAGGAGACAGGGGCGGTGGGAACTGAAGCTTTCTTT
TRBV6-4,TRBJ2-7,TRBD2,.,CASRGWDYYEQYF,TGTGCCAGCAGGGGCTGGGACTATTACGAGCAGTACTTC
TRBV24-1,TRBJ1-1,.,.,CATRLRRGSEAFF,TGTGCCACCAGACTTCGAAGGGGCTCTGAAGCTTTCTTT
TRBV12-5,TRBJ1-3,.,.,CASGPGSSGNTIYF,TGTGCTAGTGGTCCAGGTAGCTCTGGAAACACCATATATTTT
TRBV30,TRBJ1-2,.,.,CAWSAGYTSYTF,TGTGCCTGGAGTGCAGGGTACACGAGCTACACCTTC
TRBV6-6,TRBJ1-1,.,.,CASSYLVIDTEAFF,TGTGCCAGCAGTTACTTAGTAATCGACACTGAAGCTTTCTTT
TRBV5-1,TRBJ1-1,.,.,CASSLQLGSNTEAFF,TGCGCCAGCAGCTTGCAACTAGGATCGAACACTGAAGCTTTCTTT
TRBV3-1/TRBV3-2,TRBJ1-2,TRBD1,few,CASSQAGQSYGYTF,TGTGCCAGCAGCCAAGCGGGACAGAGCTATGGCTACACCTTC
TRBV7-2,TRBJ1-2,.,.,CALRQGRAIAYGYTF,TGTGCCCTCAGGCAGGGGAGGGCAATCGCCTATGGCTACACCTTC
TRBV19,TRBJ1-1,TRBD1,once,CASSLQGVRTEAFF,TGTGCCAGTAGTTTACAGGGGGTGCGCACTGAAGCTTTCTTT
TRBV4-3,TRBJ1-3,.,once,CASSQERTAKSGNTIYF,TGCGCCAGCAGCCAAGAAAGGACAGCTAAGTCTGGAAACACCATATATTTT
TRBV14,TRBJ1-2,.,.,CASSALRGENGYTF,TGTGCCAGCAGCGCACTCCGTGGGGAGAATGGCTACACCTTC
TRBV25-1,TRBJ1-2,TRBD1,few,CASSLGTEDGYTF,TGTGCCAGCAGTCTGGGGACAGAGGATGGCTACACCTTC
TRBV6-2/TRBV6-3,TRBJ1-6,TRBD1,.,CASSYTPGQGNNSPLHF,TGTGCCAGCAGTTACACGCCGGGACAGGGCAATAATTCACCCCTCCACTTT
TRBV5-4,TRBJ1-3,TRBD1,.,CASSNRQGQYSGNTIYF,TGTGCCAGCAGCAACAGACAGGGGCAGTACTCTGGAAACACCATATATTTT
TRBV2,TRBJ1-6,TRBD1,.,CASFTETGGDSPLHF,TGTGCCAGCTTCACCGAGACAGGGGGAGATTCACCCCTCCACTTT
TRBV7-6,TRBJ2-1,.,.,CASSSPLLSSYNEQFF,TGTGCCAGCAGCTCCCCCCTCCTGAGCTCCTACAATGAGCAGTTCTTC
TRBV12-5,TRBJ2-3,.,.,CASGLVGLQYF,TGTGCTAGTGGTCTGGTGGGGCTCCAGTATTTT
TRBV19,TRBJ2-1,TRBD2,.,CASSTIAGEYNEQFF,TGTGCCAGTAGTACTATAGCGGGAGAATACAATGAGCAGTTCTTC
TRBV27,TRBJ2-1,TRBD2,.,CASSFRAGNYNEQFF,TGTGCCAGCAGTTTTAGAGCGGGGAACTACAATGAGCAGTTCTTC
TRBV14,TRBJ1-1,.,.,CASTPDSSLPTEAFF,TGTGCCAGCACCCCGGACAGTTCTCTACCCACTGAAGCTTTCTTT
TRBV5-1,TRBJ2-7,TRBD2,.,CASSLGTSGGLISYEQYF,TGCGCCAGCAGCTTGGGGACTAGCGGGGGCCTTATCTCCTACGAGCAGTACTTC
TRBV5-1,TRBJ2-5,TRBD2,.,CASSLALAVAETQYF,TGCGCCAGCAGCTTGGCACTAGCGGTTGCGGAGACCCAGTACTTC
TRBV29-1,TRBJ1-1,.,.,CSVWDGGNTEAFF,TGCAGCGTCTGGGACGGGGGGAACACTGAAGCTTTCTTT
TRBV12-3/TRBV12-4,TRBJ2-1,TRBD2,.,CASSGGLALEQFF,TGTGCCAGCAGTGGAGGACTAGCATTGGAGCAGTTCTTC
TRBV7-8,TRBJ1-5,TRBD1,.,CASSVQGFGGNQPQHF,TGTGCCAGCAGCGTACAGGGGTTCGGGGGCAATCAGCCCCAGCATTTT
TRBV27,TRBJ1-3,TRBD1,.,CASSRGDRVSGNTIYF,TGTGCCAGCAGTCGTGGGGACAGGGTCTCTGGAAACACCATATATTTT
TRBV11-2,TRBJ1-2,TRBD1,.,CASTTTWGQLTGGYTF,TGTGCCAGCACCACTACTTGGGGACAGCTAACCGGAGGCTACACCTTC
TRBV7-9,TRBJ1-1,.,.,CASSLGSRGNTEAFF,TGTGCCAGCAGCTTAGGGTCCAGGGGGAACACTGAAGCTTTCTTT
TRBV2,TRBJ2-2,.,.,CASSLMVNTGELFF,TGTGCCAGCAGTCTAATGGTAAACACCGGGGAGCTGTTTTTT
TRBV24-1,TRBJ2-7,TRBD1,.,CATSDSDRGEQYF,TGTGCCACCAGTGATTCAGACAGGGGCGAGCAGTACTTC
TRBV5-1,TRBJ1-6,.,.,CASSLGLGDNSPLHF,TGCGCCAGCAGCTTAGGACTAGGGGATAATTCACCCCTCCACTTT
TRBV5-1,TRBJ1-4,.,once,CASSFGREAYGDEKLFF,TGCGCCAGCAGCTTCGGTAGGGAGGCTTATGGCGATGAAAAACTGTTTTTT
TRBV9,TRBJ2-5,TRBD2,.,CASSRGGGQETQYF,TGTGCCAGCAGCCGAGGCGGGGGCCAAGAGACCCAGTACTTC
TRBV19,TRBJ1-5,TRBD1,once,CASSPWTGVQPQHF,TGTGCCAGTAGTCCCTGGACAGGGGTTCAGCCCCAGCATTTT
TRBV2,TRBJ2-2,TRBD1,.,CASRGQGRHGELFF,TGTGCCAGCAGAGGACAGGGTCGTCACGGGGAGCTGTTTTTT
TRBV9,TRBJ1-1,.,.,CASSARGATEAFF,TGTGCCAGCAGCGCCCGCGGGGCTACTGAAGCTTTCTTT
TRBV4-2,TRBJ2-2,.,.,CASSPGGELFF,TGTGCCAGCAGCCCCGGCGGGGAGCTGTTTTTT
TRBV20-1,TRBJ2-1,TRBD1,.,CSASTGALNEQFF,TGCAGTGCTAGTACAGGGGCCCTCAATGAGCAGTTCTTC
TRBV5-1,TRBJ1-1,.,.,CASSLQSDLQGTEAFF,TGCGCCAGCAGCTTGCAGAGTGACCTACAGGGCACTGAAGCTTTCTTT
TRBV9,TRBJ2-7,TRBD2,.,CASSPTDGYYSGRAGYEQYF,TGTGCCAGCAGCCCAACAGACGGGTACTATAGCGGGAGGGCCGGCTACGAGCAGTACTTC
TRBV11-2,TRBJ1-1,TRBD1,.,CASSPGQGGTEAFF,TGTGCCAGCAGCCCGGGACAGGGAGGCACTGAAGCTTTCTTT
TRBV5-1,TRBJ2-1,TRBD2,.,CASSLSAGVTEQFF,TGCGCCAGCAGCTTGTCAGCGGGAGTGACTGAGCAGTTCTTC